Below, 22 T cell receptor beta chains from the same sample are listed, as sequenced in a study of T cell responses to AZD1222 COVID-19 vaccine. Some clones are missing from TCRdb's copy, which holds only in-frame ones; the method was immunoSEQ multiplex PCR. The sample includes some 150,000 clones, roughly 92% seen only once; the top ten take more than 3.5%. The source material was peripheral blood, sampled on day 0 of AZD1222 vaccination. The receptors derive from an adult in good health.

The rearrangement links TRBV19 to TRBJ1-5, with unresolved D. The CDR3 runs 16 residues. V was pared by 4 bases and J by 0 bases, with 13 bases between. The germline V gene encodes CDR1 LNHDA and CDR2 SQIVND (reference sequence). CDR3 sequence: CASSTTPTYSNQPQHF. CDR3 coding DNA: TGTGCCAGTAGTACCACCCCGACTTATAGCAATCAGCCCCAGCATTTT. The whole variable domain, remainder taken from reference TRBV19 and TRBJ1-5, is DGGITQSPKYLFRKEGQNVTLSCEQNLNHDAMYWYRQDPGQGLRLIYYSQIVNDFQKGDIAEGYSVSREKKESFPLTVTSAQKNPTAFYLCASSTTPTYSNQPQHFGDGTRLSIL.

The chain recombines TRBV27 with TRBJ2-3; either TRBD1 or TRBD2 may supply D (6 bases each). The CDR3 is 16 amino acids. Trimming took 3 bases from V and 2 from J, leaving 15 bases between them. CDR1 and CDR2 (germline): MNHEY, SMNVEV (reference sequence). The CDR3 spells CASSFGHGGHTDTQYF. In nucleotides, the CDR3 is TGTGCCAGCAGTTTCGGGCACGGGGGCCACACAGATACGCAGTATTTT.

The rearrangement uses TRBV6-4 and TRBJ2-3, with TRBD2 matching 8 bases. With 0 bases clipped from V and 6 bases from J, the junction kept 5 bases outside the gene matches. Germline CDR1 reads MRHNA; CDR2 reads SNTAGT. The CDR3 spans 15 residues. The CDR3 coding sequence is TGTGCCAGCAGTGACTCTGGCGGGAGGACGGATACGCAGTATTTT. The encoded protein is CASSDSGGRTDTQYF.

This clone was counted a single time. The chain employs TRBV5-1 and TRBJ2-7; possible D gene TRBD1, 6 bases. V lost 2 bases and J 0 bases, leaving 12 bases between the germline ends. The CDR3 has 15 residues. Germline V gives CDR1 SGHRS, CDR2 YFSETQ. Written as DNA, the CDR3 is TGCGCCAGCAGCTTTGGCCAGGGGCCCTCCTACGAGCAGTACTTC. Its protein is CASSFGQGPSYEQYF. Drawing the rest from reference TRBV5-1 and TRBJ2-7, the complete variable domain is KAGVTQTPRYLIKTRGQQVTLSCSPISGHRSVSWYQQTPGQGLQFLFEYFSETQRNKGNFPGRFSGRQFSNSRSEMNVSTLELGDSALYLCASSFGQGPSYEQYFGPGTRLTVT.

The DNA for the CDR3 is TGCGCCAGCGGGGACAGACGAGGGACCCTCCACTTT. Translating gives CASGDRRGTLHF. The chain recombines TRBV4-3 with TRBJ1-6; 7 bases align to TRBD1. V shed 8 bases, J shed 14 bases, and the junction held 9 bases outside the gene matches. The CDR3 loop spans 12 amino acids. Per germline, CDR1 LGHNA and CDR2 YSLEER.

The J gene is TRBJ2-7, the V gene TRBV6-5, with a weak D call TRBD1 (6 bases). The germline CDR1 and CDR2 sequences are MNHEY and SVGAGI. The length of the CDR3 is 13 residues. V shed 7 bases and J shed 6 bases, with 16 bases lying between them. CDR3 sequence reads: CASTPFRGGEQYF. DNA for the CDR3: TGTGCCAGCACCCCCTTTCGAGGGGGCGAGCAGTACTTC.

The chain uses TRBV6-6 and TRBJ1-2; D remains unclear. V was trimmed by 2 bases and J by 6 bases, leaving 7 bases between them. CDR1 is MNHNY, CDR2 SVGAGI, per germline (reference sequence). The CDR3 is 12 amino acids. The CDR3 DNA is TGTGCCAGCAGTTACCGGGGAGATGGCTACACCTTC. It specifies CASSYRGDGYTF.

The chain combines TRBV7-2 with TRBJ2-1, with D perhaps matching TRBD1 (5 bases). In germline, CDR1 is SGHTA, CDR2 FQGNSA. Between the trimmed V and J ends, which lost 4 bases and 6 bases, there was a span of 13 bases. The CDR3 sequence is 14 residues long. For the CDR3, the DNA is TGTGCCAGCAGCTCCGGACATTTCGTCAATGAGCAGTTCTTC. Translated, it gives CASSSGHFVNEQFF.

The chain links TRBV5-5 to TRBJ2-1; 9 nucleotides align to TRBD1. V gave up 4 bases and J gave up 6 bases; unmatched junction bases: 8. This CDR3 has 15 amino acids. Germline assignment: CDR1 SGHKS and CDR2 YYEKEE (reference sequence). The CDR3 coding sequence is TGTGCCAGCAGCGCCCGGGACAGGGTTGTCAATGAGCAGTTCTTC. Translating it yields CASSARDRVVNEQFF.

The V gene is TRBV4-1, the J gene TRBJ1-1; D is uncertain. Per the germline V gene, CDR1 is MGHRA and CDR2 is YSYEKL. The CDR3 sequence is 14 residues long. Trimming shortened V by 0 bases and J by 0 bases, and 5 bases separated the two germline ends. The DNA of the CDR3 is TGCGCCAGCAGCCAAGATTATCTGAACACTGAAGCTTTCTTT. Its translation is CASSQDYLNTEAFF.

This clone was observed once. The V gene is TRBV30, the J gene TRBJ2-3; 10 nucleotides align to TRBD2. Per the germline V gene, CDR1 is GTSNPN and CDR2 is SVGIG (reference sequence). The CDR3 length is 14 residues. V was pared by 3 bases and J by 4 bases, with 4 bases of the junction left unmatched. CDR3 residues: CAWRVAGGPDTQYF. As DNA, the CDR3 is TGTGCCTGGAGGGTAGCGGGAGGACCAGATACGCAGTATTTT.

The V and J genes are TRBV30 and TRBJ2-7, with D possibly being TRBD2 (6 bases). The CDR3 totals 13 residues. Germline assignment: CDR1 GTSNPN and CDR2 SVGIG (reference sequence). V was clipped by 0 bases and J by 6 bases, with 12 bases between them. The CDR3 region has the DNA TGTGCCTGGAGTGTAGTGGAGGAGGGCGAGCAGTACTTC. Protein sequence: CAWSVVEEGEQYF.

This clone was counted at least ten times. An end of the junction does not agree with germline; a read error may underlie this. The rearrangement joins TRBV24-1 to TRBJ2-3; either TRBD1 or TRBD2 may supply D (5 bases each). Germline CDR1 reads KGHDR; CDR2 reads SFDVKD. This CDR3 has 14 amino acids. The CDR3 DNA is TGTGCCACCAGTGAGGGCCGGGACCCGGGACCACTTCTTTTT. Translation gives CATSEGRDPGPLLF.

The chain recombines TRBV29-1 with TRBJ1-1; D is uncertain. The CDR3 spans 15 residues. Trimming cost V 4 bases and J 5 bases, with 20 bases left between them. Germline CDR1 SQVTM, CDR2 ANQGSEA. Written as DNA, the CDR3 is TGCAGCGTTGCCGTCCGGGTTCCGGAGGGAACTGAAGCTTTCTTT. Protein product: CSVAVRVPEGTEAFF.

The chain combines TRBV6-5 with TRBJ2-7; 12 bases match TRBD2. Germline CDR1 and CDR2: MNHEY and SVGAGI. The CDR3 totals 14 residues. With 6 bases clipped from V and 7 bases from J, the junction kept 7 bases outside the gene matches. In DNA form, the CDR3 reads TGTGCCAGCAGCCAGACTAGCGGGGGTCGGGAGCAGTACTTC. Encoded protein: CASSQTSGGREQYF.

V usage is TRBV10-1 and J usage is TRBJ2-3; no firm D call. CDR1 WNHNN and CDR2 SYGVQD come from the germline V gene (reference sequence). The CDR3 covers 15 residues. Trimming pared 3 bases from V and 0 bases from J, leaving 10 bases between. Here the CDR3 DNA reads TGCGCCAGCAGTGACGCTACACCGAGCACAGATACGCAGTATTTT. It translates to CASSDATPSTDTQYF.

The V gene is TRBV27, the J gene TRBJ2-3; 7 bases map to TRBD2. The CDR3 is made up of 13 amino acids. With V trimmed by 6 bases and J by 0 bases, 0 bases remained unmatched. The germline gives CDR1 MNHEY, CDR2 SMNVEV (reference sequence). CDR3 nucleotide sequence: TGTGCCAGCAGGGGACTAAGCACAGATACGCAGTATTTT. It yields the protein CASRGLSTDTQYF.

V is TRBV3-1 (or the pseudogene TRBV3-2) and J is TRBJ2-7, with 7 bases fitting TRBD2. The CDR3 extends over 16 amino acids. Germline CDR1 reads LGHDT; CDR2 reads YNNKEL (reference sequence). Trimming removed 4 bases from V and 2 bases from J; junction bases left unmatched: 11. CDR3: CASSPSTSVNTYEQYF. The CDR3 nucleotides read TGTGCCAGCAGCCCTTCTACTAGCGTTAACACCTACGAGCAGTACTTC.

The chain uses TRBV14 and TRBJ2-1; 7 bases match TRBD2. CDR1 SGHDN and CDR2 FVKESK come from the germline V gene. The V segment lost 2 bases and the J segment 7 bases; nucleotides outside the gene matches: 8. The CDR3 loop spans 15 amino acids. The CDR3 coding sequence is TGTGCCAGCAGCCAAATGCGCGGGAGAGGAAATGAGCAGTTCTTC. It yields the protein CASSQMRGRGNEQFF.

This chain joins TRBV6-4 and TRBJ2-7; 9 positions match TRBD2. The J segment lost 6 bases and the V segment lost 4 bases, leaving 13 bases of the junction unmatched. Looked up from germline, CDR1 is MRHNA and CDR2 is SNTAGT. The CDR3 sequence is 16 residues long. CDR3 bases: TGTGCCAGCAGTGGGCTAGCGGGGAGTCAGTTTTGCGAGCAGTACTTC. Translation gives CASSGLAGSQFCEQYF.

The chain uses TRBV27 and TRBJ2-4, with D uncertain. The length of the CDR3 is 14 residues. Deletions cut 6 bases from V and 1 base from J, with 10 bases between. Per the germline V gene, CDR1 is MNHEY and CDR2 is SMNVEV (reference sequence). The CDR3 region is CASSPTMAKNIQYF. The CDR3, as DNA: TGTGCCAGCAGCCCCACAATGGCCAAAAACATTCAGTACTTC.

Remarks on this clone: The same CDR3 can be traced to other DNA sequences in this sample. V usage is TRBV28 and J usage is TRBJ1-1; D not resolved. CDR1 and CDR2 (germline): MDHEN, SYDVKM. The CDR3 is made up of 11 amino acids. V was trimmed by 7 bases and J by 0 bases, leaving 3 bases between them. CDR3 nucleotide sequence: TGTGCCAGCAAAGTGAACACTGAAGCTTTCTTT. The encoded protein is CASKVNTEAFF. Drawing the rest from reference TRBV28 and TRBJ1-1, the complete variable domain is DVKVTQSSRYLVKRTGEKVFLECVQDMDHENMFWYRQDPGLGLRLIYFSYDVKMKEKGDIPEGYSVSREKKERFSLILESASTNQTSMYLCASKVNTEAFFGQGTRLTVV.